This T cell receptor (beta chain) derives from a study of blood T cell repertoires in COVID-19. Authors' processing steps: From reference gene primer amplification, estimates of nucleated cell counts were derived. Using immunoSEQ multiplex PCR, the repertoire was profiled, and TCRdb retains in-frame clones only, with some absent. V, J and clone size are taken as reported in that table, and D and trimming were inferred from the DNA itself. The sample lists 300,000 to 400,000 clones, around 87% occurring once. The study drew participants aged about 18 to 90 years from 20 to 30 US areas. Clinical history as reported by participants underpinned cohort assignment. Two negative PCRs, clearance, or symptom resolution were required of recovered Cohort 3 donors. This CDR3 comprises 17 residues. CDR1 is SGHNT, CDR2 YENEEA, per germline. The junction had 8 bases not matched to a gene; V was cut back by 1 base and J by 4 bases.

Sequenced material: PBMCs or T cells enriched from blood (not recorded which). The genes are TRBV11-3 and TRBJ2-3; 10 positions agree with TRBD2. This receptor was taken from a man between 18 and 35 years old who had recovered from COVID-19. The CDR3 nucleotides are TGTGCCAGCAGCTTAGGGGCCGGGACTAGCGTCCCAGATACGCAGTATTTT. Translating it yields CASSLGAGTSVPDTQYF.